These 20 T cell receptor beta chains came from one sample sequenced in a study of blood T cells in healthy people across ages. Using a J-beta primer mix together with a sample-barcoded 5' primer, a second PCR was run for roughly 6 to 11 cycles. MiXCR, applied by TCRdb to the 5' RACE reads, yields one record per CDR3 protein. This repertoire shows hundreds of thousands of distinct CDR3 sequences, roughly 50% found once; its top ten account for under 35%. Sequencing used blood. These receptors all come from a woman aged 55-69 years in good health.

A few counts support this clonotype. The DNA of the CDR3 is TGTGCCAGTAGTATCCAACAGGGTTACGAGCAGTACTTC. Encoded protein: CASSIQQGYEQYF. This chain links TRBV19 with TRBJ2-7; possible D gene TRBD1, 6 bases. This CDR3 is 13 amino acids long. Trimming took off 3 bases at V and 4 bases at J, with 10 bases between the two ends. CDR1 and CDR2 from the germline V gene are LNHDA and SQIVND (reference sequence).

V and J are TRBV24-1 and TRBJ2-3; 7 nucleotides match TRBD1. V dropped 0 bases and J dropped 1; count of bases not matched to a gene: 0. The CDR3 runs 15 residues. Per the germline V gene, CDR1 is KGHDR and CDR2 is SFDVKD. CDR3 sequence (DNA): TGTGCCACCAGTGATTTGCAGGGGGGCACAGATACGCAGTATTTT. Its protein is CATSDLQGGTDTQYF.

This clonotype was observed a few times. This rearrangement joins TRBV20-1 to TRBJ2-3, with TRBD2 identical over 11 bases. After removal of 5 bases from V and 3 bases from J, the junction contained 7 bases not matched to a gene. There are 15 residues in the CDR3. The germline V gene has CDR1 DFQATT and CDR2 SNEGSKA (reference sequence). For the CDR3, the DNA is TGCAGTGCTCAAAAACTAGCGGGAGTAACAGATACGCAGTATTTT. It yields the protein CSAQKLAGVTDTQYF.

The CDR3 protein is CASTSGTSGREQYF. Written as DNA, the CDR3 is TGTGCCAGCACCTCCGGGACTAGCGGGAGGGAGCAGTACTTC. This rearrangement joins TRBV5-6 to TRBJ2-7; 15 bases align to TRBD2. The CDR3 totals 14 residues. Trimming at V came to 6 bases and at J to 7 bases, leaving 5 bases not matched to a gene. Per the germline V gene, CDR1 is SGHDT and CDR2 is YYEEEE.

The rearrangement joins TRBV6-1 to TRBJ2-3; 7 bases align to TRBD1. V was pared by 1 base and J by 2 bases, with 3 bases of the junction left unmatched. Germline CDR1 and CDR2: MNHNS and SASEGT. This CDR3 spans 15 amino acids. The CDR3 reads CASSEGTGDTDTQYF. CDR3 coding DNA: TGTGCCAGCAGTGAAGGGACAGGCGACACAGATACGCAGTATTTT.

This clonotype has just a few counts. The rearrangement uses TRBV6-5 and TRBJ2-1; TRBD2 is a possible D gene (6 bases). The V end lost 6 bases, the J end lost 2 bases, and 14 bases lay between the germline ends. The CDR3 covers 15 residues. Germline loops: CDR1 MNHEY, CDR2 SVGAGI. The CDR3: CASSSGTGAYNEQFF. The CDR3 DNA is TGTGCCAGCAGCTCCGGGACGGGGGCCTACAATGAGCAGTTCTTC.

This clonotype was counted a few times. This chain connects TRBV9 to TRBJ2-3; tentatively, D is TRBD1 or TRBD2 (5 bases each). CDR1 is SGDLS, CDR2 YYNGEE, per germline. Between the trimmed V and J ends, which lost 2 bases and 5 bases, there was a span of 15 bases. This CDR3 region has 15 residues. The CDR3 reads CASSVGTPRGDTQYF. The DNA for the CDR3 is TGTGCCAGCAGCGTCGGGACCCCGAGGGGAGATACGCAGTATTTT. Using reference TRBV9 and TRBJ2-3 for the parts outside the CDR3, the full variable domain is DSGVTQTPKHLITATGQRVTLRCSPRSGDLSVYWYQQSLDQGLQFLIQYYNGEERAKGNILERFSAQQFPDLHSELNLSSLELGDSALYFCASSVGTPRGDTQYFGPGTRLTVL.

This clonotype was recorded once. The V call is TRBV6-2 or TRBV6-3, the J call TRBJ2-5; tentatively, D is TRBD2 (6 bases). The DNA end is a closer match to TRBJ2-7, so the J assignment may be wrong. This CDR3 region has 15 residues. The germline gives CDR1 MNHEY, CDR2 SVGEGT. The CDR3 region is CASSYGAGRRYEQYF. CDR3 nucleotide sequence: TGTGCCAGCAGTTACGGGGCGGGAAGGCGGTACGAGCAGTACTTC.

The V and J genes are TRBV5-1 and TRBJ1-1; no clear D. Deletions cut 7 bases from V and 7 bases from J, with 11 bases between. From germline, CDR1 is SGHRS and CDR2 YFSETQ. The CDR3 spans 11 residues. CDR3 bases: TGCGCCAGCGCCCTTGGGAGTGAAGCTTTCTTT. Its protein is CASALGSEAFF.

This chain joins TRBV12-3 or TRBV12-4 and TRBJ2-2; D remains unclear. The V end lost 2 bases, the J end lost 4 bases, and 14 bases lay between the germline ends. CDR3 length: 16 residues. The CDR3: CASSLSVGYGTGELFF. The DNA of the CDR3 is TGTGCCAGCAGTTTATCCGTCGGGTATGGCACCGGGGAGCTGTTTTTT.

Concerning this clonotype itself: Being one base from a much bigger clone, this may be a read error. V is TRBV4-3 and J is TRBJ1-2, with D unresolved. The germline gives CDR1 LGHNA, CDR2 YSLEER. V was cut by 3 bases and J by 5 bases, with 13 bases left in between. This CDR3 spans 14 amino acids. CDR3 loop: CASSHDSLRYGYTF. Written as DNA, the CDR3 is TGCGCCAGCAGCCACGATTCGCTTCGGTATGGCTACACCTTC.

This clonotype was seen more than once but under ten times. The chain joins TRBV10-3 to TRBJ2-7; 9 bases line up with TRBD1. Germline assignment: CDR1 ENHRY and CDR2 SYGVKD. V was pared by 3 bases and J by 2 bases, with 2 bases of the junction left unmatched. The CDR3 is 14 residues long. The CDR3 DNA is TGTGCCATCAGTGACGGGACAGGGACCTACGAGCAGTACTTC. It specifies CAISDGTGTYEQYF.

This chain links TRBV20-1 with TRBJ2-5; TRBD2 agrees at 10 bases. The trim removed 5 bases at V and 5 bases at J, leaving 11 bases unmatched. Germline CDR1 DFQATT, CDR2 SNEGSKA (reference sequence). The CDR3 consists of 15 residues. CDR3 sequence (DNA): TGCAGTGCTCGAAGGACTAGCGGAGCCGGCGAGACCCAGTACTTC. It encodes CSARRTSGAGETQYF.

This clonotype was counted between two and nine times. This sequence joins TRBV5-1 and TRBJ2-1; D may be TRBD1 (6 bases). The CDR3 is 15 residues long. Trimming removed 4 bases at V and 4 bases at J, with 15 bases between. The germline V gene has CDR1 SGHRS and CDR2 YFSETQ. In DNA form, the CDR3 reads TGCGCCAGCAGCCCACAGGGAAGTCCTTACAATGAGCAGTTCTTC. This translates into CASSPQGSPYNEQFF.

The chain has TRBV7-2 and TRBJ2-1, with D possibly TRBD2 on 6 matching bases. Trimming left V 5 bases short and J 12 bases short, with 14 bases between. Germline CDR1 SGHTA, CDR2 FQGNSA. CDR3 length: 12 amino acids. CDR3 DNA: TGTGCCAGCAGCGCGCAGGAGGGACCGCAGTTCTTC. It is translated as CASSAQEGPQFF.

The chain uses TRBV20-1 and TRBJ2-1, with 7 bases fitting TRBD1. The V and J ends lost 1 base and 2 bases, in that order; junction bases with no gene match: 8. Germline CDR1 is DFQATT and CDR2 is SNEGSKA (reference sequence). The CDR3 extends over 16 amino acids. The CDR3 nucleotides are TGCAGTGCTAGAGTTTTACAGGGGTTCCCCTACAATGAGCAGTTCTTC. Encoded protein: CSARVLQGFPYNEQFF.

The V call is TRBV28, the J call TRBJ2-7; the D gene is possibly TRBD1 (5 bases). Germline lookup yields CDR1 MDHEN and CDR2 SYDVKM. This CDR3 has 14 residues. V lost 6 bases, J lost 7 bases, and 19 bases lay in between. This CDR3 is CASRSPTDYNEQYF. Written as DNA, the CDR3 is TGTGCCAGCAGGTCACCGACAGATTACAATGAGCAGTACTTC.

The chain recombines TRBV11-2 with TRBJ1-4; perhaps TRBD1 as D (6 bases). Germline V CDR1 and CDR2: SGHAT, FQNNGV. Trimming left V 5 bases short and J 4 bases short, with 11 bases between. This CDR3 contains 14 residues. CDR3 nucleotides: TGTGCCAGCAGCCCCCAGGGGTATAATGAAAAACTGTTTTTT. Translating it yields CASSPQGYNEKLFF.

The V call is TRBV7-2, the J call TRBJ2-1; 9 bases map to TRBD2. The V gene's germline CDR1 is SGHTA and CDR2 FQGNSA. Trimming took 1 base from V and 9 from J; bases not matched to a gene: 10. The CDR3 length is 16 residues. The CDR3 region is CASSLEVAGGRSEQFF. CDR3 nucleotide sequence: TGTGCCAGCAGCTTAGAAGTGGCGGGAGGGCGTTCTGAGCAGTTCTTC.

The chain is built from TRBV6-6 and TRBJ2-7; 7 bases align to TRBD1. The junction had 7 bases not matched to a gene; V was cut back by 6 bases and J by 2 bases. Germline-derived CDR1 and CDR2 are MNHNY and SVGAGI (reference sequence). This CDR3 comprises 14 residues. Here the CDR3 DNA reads TGTGCCAGCAGGGGGACAGAGACCCCCTACGAGCAGTACTTC. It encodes CASRGTETPYEQYF.